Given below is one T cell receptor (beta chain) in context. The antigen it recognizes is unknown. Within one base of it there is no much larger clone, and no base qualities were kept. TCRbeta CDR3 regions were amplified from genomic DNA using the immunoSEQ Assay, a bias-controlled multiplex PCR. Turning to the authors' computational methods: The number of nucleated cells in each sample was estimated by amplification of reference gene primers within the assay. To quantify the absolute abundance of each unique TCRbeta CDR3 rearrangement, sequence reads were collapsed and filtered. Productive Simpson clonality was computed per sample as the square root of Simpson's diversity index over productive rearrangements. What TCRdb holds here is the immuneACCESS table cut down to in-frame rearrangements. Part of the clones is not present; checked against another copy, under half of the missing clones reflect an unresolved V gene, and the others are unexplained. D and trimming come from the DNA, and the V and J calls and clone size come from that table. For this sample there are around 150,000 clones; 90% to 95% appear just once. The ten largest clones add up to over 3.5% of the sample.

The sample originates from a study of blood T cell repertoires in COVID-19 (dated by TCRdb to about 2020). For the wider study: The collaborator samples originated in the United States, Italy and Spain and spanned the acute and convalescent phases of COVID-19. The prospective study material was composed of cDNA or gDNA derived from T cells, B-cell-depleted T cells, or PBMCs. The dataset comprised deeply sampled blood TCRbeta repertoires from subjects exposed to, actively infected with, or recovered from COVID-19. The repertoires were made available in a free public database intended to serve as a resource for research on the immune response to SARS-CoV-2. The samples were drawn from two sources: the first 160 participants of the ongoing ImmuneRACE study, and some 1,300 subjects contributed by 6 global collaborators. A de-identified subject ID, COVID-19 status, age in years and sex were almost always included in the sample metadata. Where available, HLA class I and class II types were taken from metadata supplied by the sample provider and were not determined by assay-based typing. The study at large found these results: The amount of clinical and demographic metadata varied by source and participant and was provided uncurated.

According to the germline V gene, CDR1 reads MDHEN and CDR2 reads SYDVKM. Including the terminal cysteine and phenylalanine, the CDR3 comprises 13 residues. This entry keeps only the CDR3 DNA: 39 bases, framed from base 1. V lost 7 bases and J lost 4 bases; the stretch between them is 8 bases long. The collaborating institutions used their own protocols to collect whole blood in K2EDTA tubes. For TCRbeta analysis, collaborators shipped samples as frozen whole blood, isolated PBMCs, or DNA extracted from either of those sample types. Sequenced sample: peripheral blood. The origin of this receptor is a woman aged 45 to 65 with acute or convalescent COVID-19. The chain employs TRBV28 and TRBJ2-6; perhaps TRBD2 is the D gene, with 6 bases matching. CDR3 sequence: CASTLAGANVLTF. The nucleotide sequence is TGTGCCAGCACTCTAGCGGGGGCCAACGTCCTGACTTTC.